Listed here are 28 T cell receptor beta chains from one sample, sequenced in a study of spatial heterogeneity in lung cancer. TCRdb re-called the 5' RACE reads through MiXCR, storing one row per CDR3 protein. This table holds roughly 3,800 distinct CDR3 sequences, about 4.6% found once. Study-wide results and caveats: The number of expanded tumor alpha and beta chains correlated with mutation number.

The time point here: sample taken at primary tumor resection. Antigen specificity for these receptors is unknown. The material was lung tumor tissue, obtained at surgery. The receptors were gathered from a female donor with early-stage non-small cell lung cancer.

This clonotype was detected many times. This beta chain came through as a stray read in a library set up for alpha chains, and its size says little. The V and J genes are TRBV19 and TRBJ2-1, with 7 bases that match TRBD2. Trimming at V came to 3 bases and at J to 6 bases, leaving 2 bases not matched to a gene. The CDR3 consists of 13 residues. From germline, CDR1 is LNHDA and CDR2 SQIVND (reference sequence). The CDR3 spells CASSITGGNEQFF. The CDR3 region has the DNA TGTGCCAGTAGTATCACGGGGGGCAATGAGCAGTTCTTC. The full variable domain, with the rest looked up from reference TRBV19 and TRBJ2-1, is DGGITQSPKYLFRKEGQNVTLSCEQNLNHDAMYWYRQDPGQGLRLIYYSQIVNDFQKGDIAEGYSVSREKKESFPLTVTSAQKNPTAFYLCASSITGGNEQFFGPGTRLTVL.

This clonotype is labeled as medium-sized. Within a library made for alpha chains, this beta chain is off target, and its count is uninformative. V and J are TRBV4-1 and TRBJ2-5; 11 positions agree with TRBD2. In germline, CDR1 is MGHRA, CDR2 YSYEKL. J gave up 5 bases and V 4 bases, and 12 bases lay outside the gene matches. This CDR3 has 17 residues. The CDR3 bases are TGCGCCAGCAGCCCCCCGCGGGGTAGCGGGGGGGGTGAGACCCAGTACTTC. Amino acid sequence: CASSPPRGSGGGETQYF.

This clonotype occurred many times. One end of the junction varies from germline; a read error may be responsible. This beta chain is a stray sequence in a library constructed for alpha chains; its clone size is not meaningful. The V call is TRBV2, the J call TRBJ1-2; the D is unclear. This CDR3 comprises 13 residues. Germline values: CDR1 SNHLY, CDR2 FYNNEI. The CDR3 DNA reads TGTGCCAGCAGCGAAGGGATGAACTATGGCTACACCTTC. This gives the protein CASSEGMNYGYTF. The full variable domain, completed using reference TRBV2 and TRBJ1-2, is EPEVTQTPSHQVTQMGQEVILRCVPISNHLYFYWYRQILGQKVEFLVSFYNNEISEKSEIFDDQFSVERPDGSNFTLKIRSTKLEDSAMYFCASSEGMNYGYTFGSGTRLTVV.

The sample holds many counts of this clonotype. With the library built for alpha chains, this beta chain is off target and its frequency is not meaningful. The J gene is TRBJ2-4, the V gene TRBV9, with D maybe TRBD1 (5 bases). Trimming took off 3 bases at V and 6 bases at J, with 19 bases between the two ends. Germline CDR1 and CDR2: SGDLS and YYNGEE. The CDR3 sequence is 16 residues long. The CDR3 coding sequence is TGTGCCAGCAGCGAGGGAATCAGGGCCTCGAGAAACATTCAGTACTTC. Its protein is CASSEGIRASRNIQYF.

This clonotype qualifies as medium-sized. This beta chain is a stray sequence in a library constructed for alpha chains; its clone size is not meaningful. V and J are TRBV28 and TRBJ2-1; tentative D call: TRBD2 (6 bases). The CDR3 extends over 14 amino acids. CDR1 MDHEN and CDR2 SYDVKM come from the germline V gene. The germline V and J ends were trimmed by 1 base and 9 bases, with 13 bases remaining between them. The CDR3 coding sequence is TGTGCCAGCAGTTTATTTGGGGGGAATGGTGAGCAGTTCTTC. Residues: CASSLFGGNGEQFF. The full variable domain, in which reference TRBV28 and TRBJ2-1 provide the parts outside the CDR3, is DVKVTQSSRYLVKRTGEKVFLECVQDMDHENMFWYRQDPGLGLRLIYFSYDVKMKEKGDIPEGYSVSREKKERFSLILESASTNQTSMYLCASSLFGGNGEQFFGPGTRLTVL.

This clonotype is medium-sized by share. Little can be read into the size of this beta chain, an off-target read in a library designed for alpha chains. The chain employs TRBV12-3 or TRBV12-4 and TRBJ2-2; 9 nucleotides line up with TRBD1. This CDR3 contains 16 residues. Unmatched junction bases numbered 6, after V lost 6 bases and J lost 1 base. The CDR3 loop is CASRLPGQGNTGELFF. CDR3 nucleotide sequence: TGTGCCAGCAGGCTGCCGGGACAGGGGAACACCGGGGAGCTGTTTTTT.

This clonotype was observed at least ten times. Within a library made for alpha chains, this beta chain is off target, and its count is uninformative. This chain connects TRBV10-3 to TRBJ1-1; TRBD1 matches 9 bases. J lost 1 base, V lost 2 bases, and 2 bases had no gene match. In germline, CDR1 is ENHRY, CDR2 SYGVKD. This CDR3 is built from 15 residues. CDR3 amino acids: CAISETGQGNTEAFF. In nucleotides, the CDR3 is TGTGCCATCAGTGAGACGGGACAGGGGAACACTGAAGCTTTCTTT.

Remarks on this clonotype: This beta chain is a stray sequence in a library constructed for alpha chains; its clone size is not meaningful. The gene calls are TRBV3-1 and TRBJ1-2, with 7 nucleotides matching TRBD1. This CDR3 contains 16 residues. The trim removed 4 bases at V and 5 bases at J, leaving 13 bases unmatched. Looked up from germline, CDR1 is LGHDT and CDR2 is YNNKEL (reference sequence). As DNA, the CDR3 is TGTGCCAGCAGCCCCCGAACCGCACAGGGGCTGTATGGCTACACCTTC. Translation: CASSPRTAQGLYGYTF.

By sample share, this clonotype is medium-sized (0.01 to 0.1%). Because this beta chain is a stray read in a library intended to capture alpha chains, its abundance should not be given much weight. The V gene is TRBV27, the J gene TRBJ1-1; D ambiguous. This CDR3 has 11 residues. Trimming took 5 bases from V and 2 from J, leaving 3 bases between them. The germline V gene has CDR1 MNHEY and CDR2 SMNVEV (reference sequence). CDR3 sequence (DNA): TGTGCCAGCAGTCCTAACACTGAAGCTTTCTTT. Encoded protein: CASSPNTEAFF.

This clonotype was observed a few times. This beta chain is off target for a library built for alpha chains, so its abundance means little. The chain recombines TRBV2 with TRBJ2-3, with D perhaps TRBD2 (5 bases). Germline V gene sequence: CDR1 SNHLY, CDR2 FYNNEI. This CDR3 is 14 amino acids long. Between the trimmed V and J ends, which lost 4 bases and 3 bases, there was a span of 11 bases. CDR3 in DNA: TGTGCCAGCAGTGCAACTTCGGGGACAGATACGCAGTATTTT. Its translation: CASSATSGTDTQYF. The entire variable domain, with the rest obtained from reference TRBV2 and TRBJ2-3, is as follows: EPEVTQTPSHQVTQMGQEVILRCVPISNHLYFYWYRQILGQKVEFLVSFYNNEISEKSEIFDDQFSVERPDGSNFTLKIRSTKLEDSAMYFCASSATSGTDTQYFGPGTRLTVL.

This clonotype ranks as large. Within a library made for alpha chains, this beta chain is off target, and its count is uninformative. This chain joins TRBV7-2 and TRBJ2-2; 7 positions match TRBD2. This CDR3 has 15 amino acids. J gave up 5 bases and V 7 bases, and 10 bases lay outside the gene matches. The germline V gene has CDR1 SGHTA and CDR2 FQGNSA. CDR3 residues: CASTVRAAGTGELFF. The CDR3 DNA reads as TGTGCCAGCACCGTCAGGGCAGCGGGGACCGGGGAGCTGTTTTTT.

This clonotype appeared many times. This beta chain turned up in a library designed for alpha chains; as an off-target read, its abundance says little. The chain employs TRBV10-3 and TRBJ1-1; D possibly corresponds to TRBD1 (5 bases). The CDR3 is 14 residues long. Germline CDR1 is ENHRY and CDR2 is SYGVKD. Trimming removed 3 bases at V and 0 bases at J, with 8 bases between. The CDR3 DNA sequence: TGTGCCATCAGTGAAACAGGATTGAACACTGAAGCTTTCTTT. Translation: CAISETGLNTEAFF.

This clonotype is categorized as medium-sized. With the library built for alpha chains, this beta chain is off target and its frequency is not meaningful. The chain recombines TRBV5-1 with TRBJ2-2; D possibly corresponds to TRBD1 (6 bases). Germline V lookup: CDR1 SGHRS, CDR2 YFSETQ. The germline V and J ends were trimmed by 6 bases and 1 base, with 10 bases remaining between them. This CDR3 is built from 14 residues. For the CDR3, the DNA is TGCGCCAGCAAAGAGACAGGGAACACCGGGGAGCTGTTTTTT. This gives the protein CASKETGNTGELFF.

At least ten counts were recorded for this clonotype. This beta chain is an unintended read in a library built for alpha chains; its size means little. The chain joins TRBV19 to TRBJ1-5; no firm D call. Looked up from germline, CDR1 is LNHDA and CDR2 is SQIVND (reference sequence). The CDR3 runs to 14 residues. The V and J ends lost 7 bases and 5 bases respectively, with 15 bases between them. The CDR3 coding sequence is TGTGCCAGTATGGCCCTCCGGAGGGATCAGCCCCAGCATTTT. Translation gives CASMALRRDQPQHF.

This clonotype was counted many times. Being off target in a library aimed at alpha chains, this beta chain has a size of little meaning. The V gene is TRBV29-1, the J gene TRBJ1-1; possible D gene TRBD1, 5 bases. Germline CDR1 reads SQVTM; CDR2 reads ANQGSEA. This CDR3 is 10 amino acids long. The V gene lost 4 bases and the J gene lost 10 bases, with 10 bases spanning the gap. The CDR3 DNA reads TGCAGCGTTGGCGGGGGGGGAGCTTTCTTT. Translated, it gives CSVGGGGAFF.

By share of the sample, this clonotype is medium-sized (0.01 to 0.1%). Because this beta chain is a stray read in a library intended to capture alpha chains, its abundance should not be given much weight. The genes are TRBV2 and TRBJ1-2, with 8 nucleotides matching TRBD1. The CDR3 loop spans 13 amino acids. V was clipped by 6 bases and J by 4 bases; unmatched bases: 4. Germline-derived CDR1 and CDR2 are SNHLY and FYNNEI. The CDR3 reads CASSWDRSYGYTF. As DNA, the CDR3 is TGTGCCAGCAGCTGGGACAGGAGCTATGGCTACACCTTC.

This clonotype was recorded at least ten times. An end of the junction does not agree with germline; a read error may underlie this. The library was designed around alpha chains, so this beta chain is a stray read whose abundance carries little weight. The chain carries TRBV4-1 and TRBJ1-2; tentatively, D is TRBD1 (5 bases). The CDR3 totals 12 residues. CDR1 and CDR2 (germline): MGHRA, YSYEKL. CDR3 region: CASSQEGQGTSF. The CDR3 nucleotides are TGCGCCAGCAGCCAAGAGGGGCAGGGAACAAGCTTC.

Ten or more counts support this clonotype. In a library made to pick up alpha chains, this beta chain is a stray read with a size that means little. The CDR3 reads CATSDLRRDTGELFF. The CDR3 DNA reads TGTGCCACCAGTGATTTGAGACGGGACACCGGGGAGCTGTTTTTT. The chain combines TRBV24-1 with TRBJ2-2; D ambiguous. The CDR3 has 15 amino acids. CDR1 is KGHDR, CDR2 SFDVKD, per germline. With 0 bases removed from V and 3 bases from J, the gap between germline ends came to 7 bases.

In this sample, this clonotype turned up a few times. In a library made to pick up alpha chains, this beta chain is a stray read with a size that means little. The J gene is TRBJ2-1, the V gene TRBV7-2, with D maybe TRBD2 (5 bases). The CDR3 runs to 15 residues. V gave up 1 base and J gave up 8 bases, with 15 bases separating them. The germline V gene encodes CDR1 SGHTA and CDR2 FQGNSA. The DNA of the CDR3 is TGTGCCAGCAGCTTAGGGGGAGAGTCTCGCCATGAGCAGTTCTTC. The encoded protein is CASSLGGESRHEQFF.

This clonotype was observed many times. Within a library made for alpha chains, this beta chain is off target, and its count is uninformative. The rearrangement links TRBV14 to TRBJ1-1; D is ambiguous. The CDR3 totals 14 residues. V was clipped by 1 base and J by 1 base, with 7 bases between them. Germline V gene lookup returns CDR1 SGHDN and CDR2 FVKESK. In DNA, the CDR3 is TGTGCCAGCAGCCAAGTCACTTCGAACACTGAAGCTTTCTTT. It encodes CASSQVTSNTEAFF.

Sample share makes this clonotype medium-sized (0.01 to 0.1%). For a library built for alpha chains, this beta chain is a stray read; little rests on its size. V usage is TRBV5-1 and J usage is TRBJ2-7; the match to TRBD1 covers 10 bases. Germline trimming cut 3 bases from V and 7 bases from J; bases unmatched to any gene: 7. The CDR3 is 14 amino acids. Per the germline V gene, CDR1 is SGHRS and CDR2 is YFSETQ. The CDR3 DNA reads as TGCGCCAGCAGCTACAGGGACAGGGGCGGAGAGCAGTACTTC. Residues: CASSYRDRGGEQYF.

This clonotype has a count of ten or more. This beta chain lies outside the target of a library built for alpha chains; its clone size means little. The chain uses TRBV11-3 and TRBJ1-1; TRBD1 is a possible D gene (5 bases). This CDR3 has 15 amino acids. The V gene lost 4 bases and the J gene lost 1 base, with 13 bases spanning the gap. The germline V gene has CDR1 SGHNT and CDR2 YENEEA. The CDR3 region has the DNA TGTGCCAGCAGCTACCCCTTCCAGGGGAACACTGAAGCTTTCTTT. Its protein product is CASSYPFQGNTEAFF. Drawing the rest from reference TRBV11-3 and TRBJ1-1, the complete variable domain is EAGVVQSPRYKIIEKKQPVAFWCNPISGHNTLYWYLQNLGQGPELLIRYENEEAVDDSQLPKDRFSAERLKGVDSTLKIQPAELGDSAVYLCASSYPFQGNTEAFFGQGTRLTVV.

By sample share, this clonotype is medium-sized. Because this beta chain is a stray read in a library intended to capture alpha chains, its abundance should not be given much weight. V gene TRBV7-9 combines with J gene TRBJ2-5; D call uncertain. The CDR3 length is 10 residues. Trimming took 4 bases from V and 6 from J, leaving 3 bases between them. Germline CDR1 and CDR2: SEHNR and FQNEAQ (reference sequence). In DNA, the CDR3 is TGTGCCAGCAGCTCGCAGACCCAGTACTTC. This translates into CASSSQTQYF.

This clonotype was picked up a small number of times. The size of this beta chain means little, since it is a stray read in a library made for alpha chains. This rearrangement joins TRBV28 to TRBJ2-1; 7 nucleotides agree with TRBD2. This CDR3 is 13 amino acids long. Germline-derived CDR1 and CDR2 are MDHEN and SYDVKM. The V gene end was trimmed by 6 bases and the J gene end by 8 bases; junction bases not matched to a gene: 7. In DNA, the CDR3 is TGTGCCAGCAGCCTGGGGAGGGCCCATGAGCAGTTCTTC. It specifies CASSLGRAHEQFF.

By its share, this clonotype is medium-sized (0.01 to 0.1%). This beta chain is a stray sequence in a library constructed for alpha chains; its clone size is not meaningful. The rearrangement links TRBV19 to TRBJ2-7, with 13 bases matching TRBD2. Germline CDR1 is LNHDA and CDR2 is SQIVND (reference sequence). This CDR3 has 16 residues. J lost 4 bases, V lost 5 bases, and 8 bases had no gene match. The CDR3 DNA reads TGTGCCAGTAGTCGGACTAGCGGGAGTGGAGGTTACGAGCAGTACTTC. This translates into CASSRTSGSGGYEQYF.

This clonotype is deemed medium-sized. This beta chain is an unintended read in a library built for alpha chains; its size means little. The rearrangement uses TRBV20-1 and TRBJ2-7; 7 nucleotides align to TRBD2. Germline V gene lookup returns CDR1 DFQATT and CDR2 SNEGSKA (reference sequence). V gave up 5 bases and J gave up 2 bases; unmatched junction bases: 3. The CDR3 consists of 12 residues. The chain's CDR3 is CSAERGPYEQYF. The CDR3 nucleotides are TGCAGTGCTGAGCGGGGCCCCTACGAGCAGTACTTC.

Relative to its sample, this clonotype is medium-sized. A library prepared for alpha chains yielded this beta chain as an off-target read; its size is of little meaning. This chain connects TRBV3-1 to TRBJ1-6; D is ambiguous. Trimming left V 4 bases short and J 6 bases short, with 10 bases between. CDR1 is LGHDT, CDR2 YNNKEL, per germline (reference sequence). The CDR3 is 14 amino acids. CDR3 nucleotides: TGTGCCAGCAGCCCCCCGAGGCCTAATTCACCCCTCCACTTT. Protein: CASSPPRPNSPLHF.

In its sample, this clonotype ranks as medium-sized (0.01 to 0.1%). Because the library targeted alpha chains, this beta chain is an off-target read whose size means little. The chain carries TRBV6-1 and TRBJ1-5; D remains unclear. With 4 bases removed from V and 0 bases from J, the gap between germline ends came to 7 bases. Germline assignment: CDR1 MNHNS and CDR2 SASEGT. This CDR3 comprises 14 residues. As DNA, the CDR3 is TGTGCCAGCAGTGGACTGTATAGCAATCAGCCCCAGCATTTT. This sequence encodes CASSGLYSNQPQHF.